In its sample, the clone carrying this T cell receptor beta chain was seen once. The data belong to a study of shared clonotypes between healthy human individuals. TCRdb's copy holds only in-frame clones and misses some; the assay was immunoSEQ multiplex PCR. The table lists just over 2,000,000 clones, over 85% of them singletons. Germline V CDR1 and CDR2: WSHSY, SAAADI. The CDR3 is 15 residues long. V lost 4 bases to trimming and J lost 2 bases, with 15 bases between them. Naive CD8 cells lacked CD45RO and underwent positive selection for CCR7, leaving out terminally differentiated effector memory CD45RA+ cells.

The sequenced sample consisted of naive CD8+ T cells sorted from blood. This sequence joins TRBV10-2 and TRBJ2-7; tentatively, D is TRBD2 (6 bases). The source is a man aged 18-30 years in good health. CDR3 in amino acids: CASSGRDRSAYEQYF. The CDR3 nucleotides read TGCGCCAGCAGTGGGCGGGACCGATCAGCCTACGAGCAGTACTTC.